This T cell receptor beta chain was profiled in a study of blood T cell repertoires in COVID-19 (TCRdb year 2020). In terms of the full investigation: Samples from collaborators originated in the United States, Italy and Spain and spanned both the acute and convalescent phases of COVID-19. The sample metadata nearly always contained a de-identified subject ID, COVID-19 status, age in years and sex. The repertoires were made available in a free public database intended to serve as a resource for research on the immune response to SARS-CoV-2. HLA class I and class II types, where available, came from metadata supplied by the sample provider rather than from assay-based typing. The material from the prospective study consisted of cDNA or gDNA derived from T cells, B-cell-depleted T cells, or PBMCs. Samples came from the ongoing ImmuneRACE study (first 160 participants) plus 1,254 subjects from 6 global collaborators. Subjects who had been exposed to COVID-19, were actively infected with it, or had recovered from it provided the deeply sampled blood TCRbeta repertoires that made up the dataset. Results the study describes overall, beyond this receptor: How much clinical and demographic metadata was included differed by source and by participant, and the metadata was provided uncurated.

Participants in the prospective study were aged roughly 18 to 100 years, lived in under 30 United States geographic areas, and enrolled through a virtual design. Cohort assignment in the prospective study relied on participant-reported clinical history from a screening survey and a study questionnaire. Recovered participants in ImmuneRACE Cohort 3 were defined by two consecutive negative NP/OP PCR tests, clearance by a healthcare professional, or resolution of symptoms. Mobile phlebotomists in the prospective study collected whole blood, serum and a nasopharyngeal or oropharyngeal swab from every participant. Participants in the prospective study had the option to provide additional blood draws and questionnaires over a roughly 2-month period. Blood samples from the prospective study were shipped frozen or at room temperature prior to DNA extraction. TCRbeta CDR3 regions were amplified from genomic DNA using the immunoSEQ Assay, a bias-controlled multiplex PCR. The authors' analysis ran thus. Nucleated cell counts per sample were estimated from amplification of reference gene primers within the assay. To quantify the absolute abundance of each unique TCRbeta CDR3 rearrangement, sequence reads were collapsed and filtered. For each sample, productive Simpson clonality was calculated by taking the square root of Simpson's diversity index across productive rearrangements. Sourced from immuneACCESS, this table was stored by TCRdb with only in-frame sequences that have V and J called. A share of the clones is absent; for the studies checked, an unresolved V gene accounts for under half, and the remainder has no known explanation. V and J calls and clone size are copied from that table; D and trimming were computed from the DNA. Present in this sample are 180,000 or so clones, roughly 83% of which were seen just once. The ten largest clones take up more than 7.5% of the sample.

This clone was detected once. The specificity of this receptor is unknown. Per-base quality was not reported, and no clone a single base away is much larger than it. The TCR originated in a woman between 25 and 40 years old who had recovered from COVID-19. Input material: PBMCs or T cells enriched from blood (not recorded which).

The CDR3 here reads CASSSPRGRASYEQYF. The DNA sequence reads TGTGCCAGCAGTTCTCCCAGGGGCAGGGCCTCCTACGAGCAGTACTTC. This chain is built from TRBV6-5 and TRBJ2-7; matching of 6 bases hints at TRBD1 as the D gene. Taken from cysteine to phenylalanine, the CDR3 has 16 residues. Only the CDR3 DNA is retained, 48 bases long and in frame from the first base. V gives up 4 bases and J gives up 0 bases, and the segment between their germline ends measures 16 bases. Via the germline V gene, CDR1 is MNHEY and CDR2 SVGAGI.